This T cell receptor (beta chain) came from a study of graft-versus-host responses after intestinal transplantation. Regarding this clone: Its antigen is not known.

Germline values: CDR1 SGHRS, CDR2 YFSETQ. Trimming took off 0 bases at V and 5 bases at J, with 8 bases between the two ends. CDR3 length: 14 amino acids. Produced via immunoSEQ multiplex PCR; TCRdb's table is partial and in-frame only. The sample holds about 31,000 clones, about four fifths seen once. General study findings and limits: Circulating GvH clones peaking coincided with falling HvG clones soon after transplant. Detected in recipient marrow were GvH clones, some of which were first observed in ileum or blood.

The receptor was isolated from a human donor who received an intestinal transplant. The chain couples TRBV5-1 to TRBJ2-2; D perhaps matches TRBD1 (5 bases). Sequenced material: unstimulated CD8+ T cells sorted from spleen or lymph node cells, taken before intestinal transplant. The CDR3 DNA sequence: TGCGCCAGCAGCTTGGCGTCAGGGACCGGGGAGCTGTTTTTT. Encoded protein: CASSLASGTGELFF.